The 9 T cell receptor beta chains below all came from one sample that was sequenced in a study of blood T cell repertoires in COVID-19. Data came from immunoSEQ multiplex PCR; TCRdb stores just in-frame clones and leaves some out. The sample contains approximately 230,000 clones, 88% of which appear only once. The sequenced sample consisted of peripheral blood. These receptor sequences come from a woman aged 40 to 55 who had recovered from COVID-19.

The J gene is TRBJ2-1, the V gene TRBV20-1; maybe TRBD2 (5 bases). Germline V gene lookup returns CDR1 DFQATT and CDR2 SNEGSKA (reference sequence). This CDR3 has 11 residues. V dropped 6 bases and J dropped 9 bases, with 12 bases sitting between them. This CDR3 is CSAETRSEQFF. CDR3 coding DNA: TGCAGTGCCGAAACTAGGTCTGAGCAGTTCTTC.

V gene TRBV11-3 combines with J gene TRBJ2-5; 12 bases fit TRBD1. V dropped 2 bases and J dropped 5; count of bases not matched to a gene: 9. There are 17 residues in the CDR3. Germline CDR1 SGHNT, CDR2 YENEEA. CDR3 loop: CASSLSGDRGRWETQYF. In nucleotides, the CDR3 is TGTGCCAGCAGCTTATCCGGGGACAGGGGGCGCTGGGAGACCCAGTACTTC.

The chain carries TRBV12-1 and TRBJ2-2; the listed D gene, TRBD2, was not tested against the DNA. TRBV12-1 is shown as a pseudogene. This CDR3 is 14 amino acids long. CDR3 in amino acids: CATLSGSNTGELFF. CDR3 DNA: TGTGCCACCCTAAGCGGGAGTAACACCGGGGAGCTGTTTTTT.

This clone has only a few counts. This chain uses TRBV7-2 with TRBJ2-5, with TRBD1 matching over 8 bases. With 3 bases clipped from V and 2 bases from J, the junction kept 8 bases outside the gene matches. Per the germline V gene, CDR1 is SGHTA and CDR2 is FQGNSA. The CDR3 extends over 16 amino acids. This CDR3 reads CASSLQPGQVQETQYF. CDR3 DNA: TGTGCCAGCAGCTTGCAACCGGGACAGGTACAAGAGACCCAGTACTTC.

This clone was counted once. This chain connects TRBV28 to TRBJ2-1; 7 bases map to TRBD1. With 6 bases clipped from V and 12 bases from J, the junction kept 8 bases outside the gene matches. The CDR3 contains 12 residues. Germline V gives CDR1 MDHEN, CDR2 SYDVKM. The CDR3 loop reads CASSVQGNRQFF. The CDR3 DNA reads as TGTGCCAGCAGCGTACAGGGGAACAGGCAGTTCTTC.

This chain's CDR3 is CASGTGDGNTIYF. DNA of the CDR3: TGCGCCAGCGGGACAGGGGATGGAAACACCATATATTTT. The genes are TRBV5-1 and TRBJ1-3; 10 positions agree with TRBD1. This CDR3 comprises 13 residues. Per germline, CDR1 SGHRS and CDR2 YFSETQ. The junction had 1 base not matched to a gene; V was cut back by 7 bases and J by 3 bases. Full variable domain (rest looked up from reference TRBV5-1 and TRBJ1-3): KAGVTQTPRYLIKTRGQQVTLSCSPISGHRSVSWYQQTPGQGLQFLFEYFSETQRNKGNFPGRFSGRQFSNSRSEMNVSTLELGDSALYLCASGTGDGNTIYFGEGSWLTVV.

V and J are TRBV7-2 and TRBJ1-1, with D possibly TRBD1 on 6 matching bases. Per the germline V gene, CDR1 is SGHTA and CDR2 is FQGNSA. V was clipped by 4 bases and J by 2 bases, with 26 bases between them. The CDR3 length is 19 residues. For the CDR3, the DNA is TGTGCCAGCAGCTCACCGGAGGACAGTGCAATTTGGGCTAACACTGAAGCTTTCTTT. Encoded protein: CASSSPEDSAIWANTEAFF.

Notes on this clone: Other DNA variants within this sample encode the same CDR3. V is TRBV12-3 or TRBV12-4 and J is TRBJ1-2; D call uncertain. Trimming shortened V by 3 bases and J by 2 bases, and 7 bases separated the two germline ends. The CDR3 covers 13 residues. CDR3 in amino acids: CASSFRGNYGYTF. In DNA, the CDR3 is TGTGCCAGCAGTTTTCGGGGAAACTATGGCTACACCTTC.

V and J are TRBV21-1 and TRBJ2-4; no DNA check was done on the table's D call, TRBD1. TRBV21-1 is tagged as a pseudogene. The CDR3 runs 23 residues. The DNA for the CDR3 is TGTGCCAGCAGCAAAGCCCCAGGGGGCTGTTGTATGGGGAGGGTCCTAGCCAAAAACATTCAGTACTTC. Amino acids: CASSKAPGGCCMGRVLAKNIQYF.